The 29 T cell receptor beta chains listed next were all sequenced from one sample in a study of blood T cell repertoires in COVID-19. The protocol was immunoSEQ multiplex PCR, while the TCRdb copy is restricted to in-frame clones and leaves out a portion. The table shows approximately 110,000 clones, with about 82% occurring only once. The sample consisted of peripheral blood. These receptors were taken from a human donor in a cohort sampled during active COVID-19.

The CDR3 DNA reads TGTGCCAGCAGCTTCGCTAGCGGGACCGTTAACAATGAGCAGTTCTTC. Amino acid sequence: CASSFASGTVNNEQFF. The chain couples TRBV7-3 to TRBJ2-1; TRBD2 matches at 9 bases. With 3 bases clipped from V and 5 bases from J, the junction kept 8 bases outside the gene matches. Germline CDR1 reads SGHTA; CDR2 reads FQGTGA. This CDR3 comprises 16 residues.

The chain has TRBV4-3 and TRBJ1-2, with D hard to call. V was clipped by 0 bases and J by 4 bases, with 15 bases between them. This CDR3 spans 16 amino acids. Looked up from germline, CDR1 is LGHNA and CDR2 is YSLEER. CDR3 protein: CASSQDSGSSSYGYTF. CDR3 nucleotides: TGCGCCAGCAGCCAAGATAGTGGTAGCTCCTCCTATGGCTACACCTTC.

This clone has only a few counts. The chain recombines TRBV18 with TRBJ2-3, with TRBD1 matching over 7 bases. V trimming: 3 bases; J trimming: 0 bases; junction bases outside the gene matches: 6. In germline, CDR1 is KGHSH, CDR2 LQKENI. The length of the CDR3 is 16 residues. The CDR3 spells CASSPRDSHSTDTQYF. Written as DNA, the CDR3 is TGTGCCAGCTCACCCCGGGACAGCCATAGCACAGATACGCAGTATTTT.

This chain connects TRBV9 to TRBJ2-5; D is unresolved. Trimming pared 0 bases from V and 0 bases from J, leaving 12 bases between. Germline-derived CDR1 and CDR2 are SGDLS and YYNGEE. The CDR3 contains 16 residues. CDR3 sequence (DNA): TGTGCCAGCAGCGTAGATCATGCGGCTTACCAAGAGACCCAGTACTTC. Its translation is CASSVDHAAYQETQYF. Combining the CDR3 with reference TRBV9 and TRBJ2-5 gives the whole variable domain DSGVTQTPKHLITATGQRVTLRCSPRSGDLSVYWYQQSLDQGLQFLIQYYNGEERAKGNILERFSAQQFPDLHSELNLSSLELGDSALYFCASSVDHAAYQETQYFGPGTRLLVL.

The chain uses TRBV27 and TRBJ2-1; 7 bases are shared with TRBD2. The V gene's germline CDR1 is MNHEY and CDR2 SMNVEV (reference sequence). This CDR3 contains 14 residues. Trimming took 0 bases from V and 7 from J; bases not matched to a gene: 3. This CDR3 is CASSLSGGFNEQFF. The CDR3 bases are TGTGCCAGCAGTTTATCGGGAGGGTTTAATGAGCAGTTCTTC.

This clone was picked up one time. V is TRBV13 and J is TRBJ1-2; TRBD1 is a possible D gene (5 bases). The germline CDR1 and CDR2 sequences are PRHDT and FYEKMQ (reference sequence). Between the trimmed V and J ends, which lost 6 bases and 2 bases, there was a span of 28 bases. This CDR3 has 19 residues. The CDR3 loop reads CASRSPHARALGSNYGYTF. The DNA for the CDR3 is TGTGCCAGCAGATCCCCGCATGCCAGGGCGCTTGGCTCGAACTATGGCTACACCTTC.

This clone was found once. The CDR3 loop is CASTTTAGGYGYTF. In DNA form, the CDR3 reads TGTGCCAGTACCACCACCGCCGGGGGTTATGGCTACACCTTC. The chain joins TRBV19 to TRBJ1-2, with a tentative D call TRBD1 (5 bases). CDR1 LNHDA and CDR2 SQIVND come from the germline V gene (reference sequence). The CDR3 consists of 14 residues. V lost 7 bases to trimming and J lost 5 bases, with 17 bases between them.

The chain carries TRBV19 and TRBJ1-1; weak D call: TRBD1 (5 bases). The CDR3 runs to 14 residues. Looked up from germline, CDR1 is LNHDA and CDR2 is SQIVND (reference sequence). Trimming left V 5 bases short and J 1 base short, with 11 bases between. Here the CDR3 reads CASSGGLTNTEAFF. The CDR3 DNA follows: TGTGCCAGTAGTGGGGGACTGACGAACACTGAAGCTTTCTTT.

The chain uses TRBV19 and TRBJ2-3; 7 bases map to TRBD2. Germline V CDR1 and CDR2: LNHDA, SQIVND (reference sequence). V lost 4 bases, J lost 5 bases, and 6 bases stayed unmatched. The CDR3 extends over 14 amino acids. In DNA, the CDR3 is TGTGCCAGTAGTACTAGCGGACCCAGAGATACGCAGTATTTT. Translating gives CASSTSGPRDTQYF.

The chain is built from TRBV28 and TRBJ1-2; TRBD1 might be the D (5 bases). The CDR3 has 13 amino acids. V shed 8 bases and J shed 9 bases, with 19 bases lying between them. The germline V gene has CDR1 MDHEN and CDR2 SYDVKM. The CDR3 is CASRSHGGSSYTF. The CDR3 DNA reads TGTGCCAGCCGCAGCCACGGGGGGAGTAGCTACACCTTC.

The rearrangement joins TRBV3-1 (or the pseudogene TRBV3-2) to TRBJ2-1; D gene ambiguous. The V end lost 0 bases, the J end lost 10 bases, and 13 bases lay between the germline ends. CDR3 length: 14 amino acids. Germline CDR1 LGHDT, CDR2 YNNKEL (reference sequence). The CDR3 loop is CASSQDLAGREQFF. The CDR3 nucleotides read TGTGCCAGCAGCCAAGATCTTGCTGGCAGGGAGCAGTTCTTC.

The J gene is TRBJ2-7, the V gene TRBV11-2; 8 positions agree with TRBD1. The CDR3 sequence is 17 residues long. The ends lost 3 bases at V and 6 bases at J; junction bases unmatched: 16. Germline V gene data show CDR1 as SGHAT and CDR2 as FQNNGV. The CDR3 bases are TGTGCCAGCAGCTTCATACCCGGACAGGGAAATTTCGGCGAGCAGTACTTC. Residues: CASSFIPGQGNFGEQYF.

The chain combines TRBV29-1 with TRBJ2-7; D unresolved. V lost 4 bases and J lost 6, with 16 bases in between. This CDR3 has 13 residues. Looked up from germline, CDR1 is SQVTM and CDR2 is ANQGSEA. The CDR3, as DNA: TGCAGCGTTGCTCTTGCACCCCAGTCCGAGCAGTACTTC. It codes for CSVALAPQSEQYF.

The chain combines TRBV6-6 with TRBJ2-7; D perhaps matches TRBD1 (6 bases). The germline CDR1 and CDR2 sequences are MNHNY and SVGAGI (reference sequence). There are 14 residues in the CDR3. Trimming shortened V by 2 bases and J by 0 bases, and 8 bases separated the two germline ends. The CDR3 region is CASSYGDTSYEQYF. The DNA of the CDR3 is TGTGCCAGCAGTTACGGGGACACCTCCTACGAGCAGTACTTC.

The chain recombines TRBV9 with TRBJ2-1, with a weak D call TRBD2 (5 bases). CDR1 is SGDLS, CDR2 YYNGEE, per germline. Trimming shortened V by 5 bases and J by 5 bases, and 11 bases separated the two germline ends. This CDR3 is built from 13 residues. The CDR3 DNA follows: TGTGCCAGCAGTTTGCAGCGGAACAATGAGCAGTTCTTC. It yields the protein CASSLQRNNEQFF.

This clone was found once. The V gene is TRBV19, the J gene TRBJ2-5, with D possibly matching TRBD2 (6 bases). Deletions cut 8 bases from V and 1 base from J, with 14 bases between. The CDR3 length is 14 residues. Per germline, CDR1 LNHDA and CDR2 SQIVND (reference sequence). CDR3 bases: TGTGCCAGTGCTCTGGGAGGATCCCAAGAGACCCAGTACTTC. This sequence encodes CASALGGSQETQYF.

This rearrangement joins TRBV29-1 to TRBJ2-3, with TRBD2 identical over 14 bases. The germline V gene has CDR1 SQVTM and CDR2 ANQGSEA. The CDR3 is 15 residues long. V was clipped by 4 bases and J by 4 bases; unmatched bases: 4. In DNA form, the CDR3 reads TGCAGCGTTGTAGGGACTAGCGGGAGTTCAGATACGCAGTATTTT. Its protein is CSVVGTSGSSDTQYF.

In its sample, this clone was seen once. The CDR3 bases are TGCGCCAGTGCCCGGTACAGGGTTTCCCTAGGGTGGGAGACCCAGTACTTC. This encodes CASARYRVSLGWETQYF. V and J are TRBV10-2 and TRBJ2-5, with a weak D call TRBD1 (6 bases). The germline V gene encodes CDR1 WSHSY and CDR2 SAAADI. The CDR3 is 17 residues long. The V end lost 9 bases, the J end lost 5 bases, and 28 bases lay between the germline ends.

This chain links TRBV27 with TRBJ2-1; 14 bases are a match to TRBD2. The CDR3 spans 16 residues. Unmatched junction bases numbered 5, after V lost 3 bases and J lost 7 bases. Germline V gene sequence: CDR1 MNHEY, CDR2 SMNVEV (reference sequence). The CDR3 DNA follows: TGTGCCAGCAGTTTTGGGACTAGCGGGAGTTGGAATGAGCAGTTCTTC. Translation gives CASSFGTSGSWNEQFF.

The chain couples TRBV19 to TRBJ2-3; 13 positions agree with TRBD2. The germline V gene encodes CDR1 LNHDA and CDR2 SQIVND (reference sequence). The CDR3 totals 15 residues. J gave up 4 bases and V 9 bases, and 7 bases lay outside the gene matches. The chain's CDR3 is CARTKGLAGPDTQYF. The CDR3 DNA reads TGTGCCAGGACAAAGGGACTAGCGGGACCAGATACGCAGTATTTT. Using reference TRBV19 and TRBJ2-3 for the parts outside the CDR3, the full variable domain is DGGITQSPKYLFRKEGQNVTLSCEQNLNHDAMYWYRQDPGQGLRLIYYSQIVNDFQKGDIAEGYSVSREKKESFPLTVTSAQKNPTAFYLCARTKGLAGPDTQYFGPGTRLTVL.

This chain uses TRBV19 with TRBJ2-1; a possible D gene is TRBD2 (5 bases). Germline lookup yields CDR1 LNHDA and CDR2 SQIVND (reference sequence). V was trimmed by 2 bases and J by 3 bases, leaving 8 bases between them. This CDR3 comprises 14 residues. CDR3: CASSIKADYNEQFF. CDR3 nucleotides: TGTGCCAGTAGTATAAAAGCGGACTACAATGAGCAGTTCTTC.

The chain is built from TRBV18 and TRBJ2-1; TRBD2 matches 10 bases. Germline values: CDR1 KGHSH, CDR2 LQKENI. CDR3 length: 16 amino acids. With 3 bases clipped from V and 5 bases from J, the junction kept 7 bases outside the gene matches. The DNA of the CDR3 is TGTGCCAGCTCACCCCAGGGCACTAGCGGGAACAATGAGCAGTTCTTC. It encodes CASSPQGTSGNNEQFF. The full variable domain, its missing parts supplied by reference TRBV18 and TRBJ2-1, is NAGVMQNPRHLVRRRGQEARLRCSPMKGHSHVYWYRQLPEEGLKFMVYLQKENIIDESGMPKERFSAEFPKEGPSILRIQQVVRGDSAAYFCASSPQGTSGNNEQFFGPGTRLTVL.

This chain joins TRBV7-9 and TRBJ2-7; 9 bases map to TRBD1. The germline V gene encodes CDR1 SEHNR and CDR2 FQNEAQ (reference sequence). The CDR3 is made up of 15 amino acids. J gave up 2 bases and V 5 bases, and 7 bases lay outside the gene matches. The DNA of the CDR3 is TGTGCCAGCAGCCCACCGGGACAGGGACCCTACGAGCAGTACTTC. This codes for CASSPPGQGPYEQYF.

The chain uses TRBV27 and TRBJ1-4, with 8 bases fitting TRBD1. The CDR3 has 15 residues. In germline, CDR1 is MNHEY, CDR2 SMNVEV (reference sequence). Germline trimming cut 5 bases from V and 4 bases from J; bases unmatched to any gene: 6. The CDR3 loop reads CASSPGQGRNEKLFF. The CDR3 DNA sequence: TGTGCCAGCAGTCCCGGACAGGGCCGTAATGAAAAACTGTTTTTT. The variable domain in full, completed from reference TRBV27 and TRBJ1-4, reads EAQVTQNPRYLITVTGKKLTVTCSQNMNHEYMSWYRQDPGLGLRQIYYSMNVEVTDKGDVPEGYKVSRKEKRNFPLILESPSPNQTSLYFCASSPGQGRNEKLFFGSGTQLSVL.

The CDR3 nucleotides are TGTGCCAGCAGTGACTCACCGTCCCTCAATGAGCAGTTCTTC. Protein: CASSDSPSLNEQFF. The chain employs TRBV7-2 and TRBJ2-1; D gene unclear. The germline V and J ends were trimmed by 6 bases and 6 bases, with 15 bases remaining between them. CDR3 length: 14 residues. Germline CDR1 and CDR2: SGHTA and FQGNSA. Full variable domain (rest looked up from reference TRBV7-2 and TRBJ2-1): GAGVSQSPSNKVTEKGKDVELRCDPISGHTALYWYRQSLGQGLEFLIYFQGNSAPDKSGLPSDRFSAERTGGSVSTLTIQRTQQEDSAVYLCASSDSPSLNEQFFGPGTRLTVL.

This chain joins TRBV5-1 and TRBJ2-7; the D is unclear. The CDR3 runs 15 residues. Germline V gives CDR1 SGHRS, CDR2 YFSETQ. Between the trimmed V and J ends, which lost 0 bases and 5 bases, there was a span of 15 bases. The CDR3 region is CASSLATQPMHEQYF. DNA of the CDR3: TGCGCCAGCAGCTTGGCCACTCAACCTATGCACGAGCAGTACTTC.

V is TRBV5-1 and J is TRBJ2-1; 7 bases agree with TRBD2. The CDR3 runs to 16 residues. Trimming took 4 bases from V and 0 from J; bases not matched to a gene: 7. Germline CDR1 and CDR2: SGHRS and YFSETQ. The CDR3 here is CASSRTGTNSYNEQFF. The DNA for the CDR3 is TGCGCCAGCAGCAGGACCGGGACTAACTCCTACAATGAGCAGTTCTTC.

The chain employs TRBV6-6 and TRBJ2-2; unclear D gene. This CDR3 spans 15 amino acids. Germline V gene lookup returns CDR1 MNHNY and CDR2 SVGAGI (reference sequence). V was pared by 7 bases and J by 1 base, with 13 bases between. For the CDR3, the DNA is TGTGCCAGCACTAAGTTTGGCGGGAACACCGGGGAGCTGTTTTTT. Its translation is CASTKFGGNTGELFF.

The chain uses TRBV27 and TRBJ2-2; perhaps TRBD1 as D (6 bases). The CDR3 length is 15 residues. Trimming took 2 bases from V and 2 from J, leaving 9 bases between them. The germline V gene encodes CDR1 MNHEY and CDR2 SMNVEV (reference sequence). This chain's CDR3 is CASSLGRGNTGELFF. For the CDR3, the DNA is TGTGCCAGCAGTTTAGGCAGGGGAAACACCGGGGAGCTGTTTTTT.